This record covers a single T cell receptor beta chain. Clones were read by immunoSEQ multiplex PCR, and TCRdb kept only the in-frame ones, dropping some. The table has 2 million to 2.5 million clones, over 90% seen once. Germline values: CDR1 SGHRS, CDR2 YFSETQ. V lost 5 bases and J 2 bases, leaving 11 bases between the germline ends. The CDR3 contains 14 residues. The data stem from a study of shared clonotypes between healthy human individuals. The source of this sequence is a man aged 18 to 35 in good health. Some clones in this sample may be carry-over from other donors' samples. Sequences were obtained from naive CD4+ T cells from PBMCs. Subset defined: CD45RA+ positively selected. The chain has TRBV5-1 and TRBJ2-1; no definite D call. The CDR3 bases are TGCGCCAGCAGAATCGAGAGAACCTACAATGAGCAGTTCTTC. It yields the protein CASRIERTYNEQFF.